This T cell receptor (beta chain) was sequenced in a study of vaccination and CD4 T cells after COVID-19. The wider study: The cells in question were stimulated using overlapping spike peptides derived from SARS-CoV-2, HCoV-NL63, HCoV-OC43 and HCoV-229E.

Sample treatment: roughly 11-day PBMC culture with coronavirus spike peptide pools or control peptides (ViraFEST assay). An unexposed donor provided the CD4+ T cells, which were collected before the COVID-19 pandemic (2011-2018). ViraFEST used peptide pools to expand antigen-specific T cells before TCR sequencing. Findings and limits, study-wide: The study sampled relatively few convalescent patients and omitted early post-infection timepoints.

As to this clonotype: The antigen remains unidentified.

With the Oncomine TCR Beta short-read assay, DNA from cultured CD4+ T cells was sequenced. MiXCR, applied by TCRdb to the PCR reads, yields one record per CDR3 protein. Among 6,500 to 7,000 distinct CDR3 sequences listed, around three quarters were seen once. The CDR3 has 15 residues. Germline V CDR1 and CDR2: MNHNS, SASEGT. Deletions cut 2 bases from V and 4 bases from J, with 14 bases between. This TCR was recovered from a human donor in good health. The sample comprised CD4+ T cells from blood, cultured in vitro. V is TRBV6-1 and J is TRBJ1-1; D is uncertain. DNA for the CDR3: TGTGCCAGCAGTGAATGGATAGGCACGGGCACTGAAGCTTTCTTT. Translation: CASSEWIGTGTEAFF.